The 8 T cell receptor beta chains below come from one sample, sequenced in a study of T cells in Graves' hyperthyroidism and ophthalmopathy. Amplification of TCR beta CDR3 regions was performed using RNA transcripts as template. Carried out on the TCR CDR3, a first-round RT-PCR used the HTBI primer set. MiXCR, run by TCRdb on the multiplex PCR reads, gives a single entry per CDR3 protein. The sample contains approximately 600,000 distinct CDR3 sequences, more than 13% of which appear only once. The sample taken for sequencing was blood. These receptors all stem from a woman under 30 with Graves' ophthalmopathy.

Ten or more counts support this clonotype. This chain links TRBV15 with TRBJ2-7, with a weak D call TRBD2 (5 bases). Trimming cost V 0 bases and J 5 bases, with 8 bases left between them. The CDR3 spans 13 residues. Germline V gives CDR1 LNHNV, CDR2 YYDKDF (reference sequence). In DNA form, the CDR3 reads TGTGCCACCAGCAGAGATTTGGGAGACGAGCAGTACTTC. This encodes CATSRDLGDEQYF.

This clonotype was recorded many times. This chain uses TRBV9 with TRBJ1-2; D is undetermined. The length of the CDR3 is 11 residues. Trimming cost V 0 bases and J 9 bases, with 6 bases left between them. Per the germline V gene, CDR1 is SGDLS and CDR2 is YYNGEE. The CDR3 nucleotides are TGTGCCAGCAGCGTAGGAGTGAGCTACACCTTC. Residues: CASSVGVSYTF.

This chain connects TRBV7-9 to TRBJ1-1; D call uncertain. Germline-derived CDR1 and CDR2 are SEHNR and FQNEAQ (reference sequence). V was clipped by 11 bases and J by 4 bases, with 17 bases between them. CDR3 size: 13 residues. DNA of the CDR3: TGTGCCGGCACCCCGGTCCGGGTCACTGAAGCTTTCTTT. Translation: CAGTPVRVTEAFF.

There are many counts of this clonotype. The gene calls are TRBV6-2 or TRBV6-3 and TRBJ2-7; a possible D gene is TRBD1 (6 bases). Germline CDR1 and CDR2: MNHEY and SVGEGT. CDR3 length: 15 amino acids. The germline V and J ends were trimmed by 5 bases and 2 bases, with 16 bases remaining between them. The CDR3 DNA is TGTGCCAGCAGTCTTCCCGGACAGATTACCTACGAGCAGTACTTC. Translation: CASSLPGQITYEQYF.

Of note for this clonotype: A clone one base away is much larger, so this may be a read error. V is TRBV11-3 and J is TRBJ2-1, with TRBD2 matching over 8 bases. The ends lost 3 bases at V and 8 bases at J; junction bases unmatched: 9. The CDR3 spans 15 residues. From germline, CDR1 is SGHNT and CDR2 YENEEA. The CDR3 here is CASSFTSGSYDEQFF. CDR3 DNA: TGTGCCAGCAGCTTCACTAGCGGATCATACGATGAGCAGTTCTTC.

The chain uses TRBV19 and TRBJ2-1, with TRBD2 identical over 14 bases. Germline loops: CDR1 LNHDA, CDR2 SQIVND (reference sequence). The V segment lost 3 bases and the J segment 9 bases; nucleotides outside the gene matches: 13. This CDR3 is 18 amino acids long. The CDR3 DNA sequence: TGTGCCAGTAGTATTAAACCAGGGACTAGCGGGAGTTTAGGTGAGCAGTTCTTC. Translated: CASSIKPGTSGSLGEQFF.

This clonotype was counted ten times or more. V gene TRBV30 combines with J gene TRBJ1-2; possible D gene TRBD1, 5 bases. The V end was cut by 3 bases, the J end by 4 bases, with 21 bases between. The CDR3 has 16 amino acids. Germline V gene lookup returns CDR1 GTSNPN and CDR2 SVGIG (reference sequence). CDR3 region: CAWSLPPLRAPYGYTF. CDR3 in DNA: TGTGCCTGGAGCCTCCCGCCCCTCAGGGCCCCCTATGGCTACACCTTC.

Ten or more counts support this clonotype. This rearrangement joins TRBV11-3 to TRBJ2-3; 8 bases agree with TRBD2. The V and J ends lost 4 bases and 0 bases, in that order; junction bases with no gene match: 6. The CDR3 is made up of 16 amino acids. Germline V CDR1 and CDR2: SGHNT, YENEEA. CDR3 protein: CASSSIAGYSTDTQYF. The CDR3 bases are TGTGCCAGCAGCTCTATAGCGGGGTATAGCACAGATACGCAGTATTTT. The entire variable domain, with the rest obtained from reference TRBV11-3 and TRBJ2-3, is as follows: EAGVVQSPRYKIIEKKQPVAFWCNPISGHNTLYWYLQNLGQGPELLIRYENEEAVDDSQLPKDRFSAERLKGVDSTLKIQPAELGDSAVYLCASSSIAGYSTDTQYFGPGTRLTVL.